The 23 T cell receptor beta chains in this list originate from one sample, sequenced in a study of Graves' ophthalmopathy and Graves' hyperthyroidism. Researchers took RNA transcripts and amplified TCR beta CDR3 regions from them. The first round was an RT-PCR with HTBI primers, and the second round was a multiplex PCR. TCRdb re-derived calls from the multiplex PCR reads in MiXCR, one entry per CDR3 protein. The table shows hundreds of thousands of distinct CDR3 sequences, with about two fifths occurring only once. Specimen: peripheral blood. Receptors originate from an adult man with Graves' ophthalmopathy.

The chain carries TRBV9 and TRBJ2-7; D possibly uses TRBD1 or TRBD2 (5 bases each). This CDR3 is 14 amino acids long. The V gene lost 4 bases and the J gene lost 3 bases, with 14 bases spanning the gap. Germline CDR1 and CDR2: SGDLS and YYNGEE. CDR3 sequence reads: CASSPLGDDYEQYF. For the CDR3, the DNA is TGTGCCAGCAGCCCCTTGGGGGATGACTACGAGCAGTACTTC.

Ten or more counts support this clonotype. V and J are TRBV19 and TRBJ2-1, with 10 nucleotides matching TRBD2. J gave up 3 bases and V 5 bases, and 4 bases lay outside the gene matches. The V gene's germline CDR1 is LNHDA and CDR2 SQIVND (reference sequence). The CDR3 is 15 residues long. The CDR3 sequence: CASSLGLADYNEQFF. The CDR3 nucleotides are TGTGCCAGTAGTTTAGGACTAGCGGACTACAATGAGCAGTTCTTC.

In this sample, this clonotype turned up many times. The rearrangement joins TRBV19 to TRBJ2-2; 8 bases are shared with TRBD1. V was pared by 3 bases and J by 6 bases, with 0 bases of the junction left unmatched. CDR3 length: 13 amino acids. Per the germline V gene, CDR1 is LNHDA and CDR2 is SQIVND (reference sequence). This chain's CDR3 is CASSMTGAGELFF. For the CDR3, the DNA is TGTGCCAGTAGTATGACAGGGGCCGGGGAGCTGTTTTTT.

Many counts were recorded for this clonotype. This rearrangement joins TRBV5-6 to TRBJ2-7; possibly TRBD1 or TRBD2 for D (5 bases each). Trimming took 4 bases from V and 2 from J, leaving 13 bases between them. CDR3 length: 14 residues. Germline V gene data show CDR1 as SGHDT and CDR2 as YYEEEE. CDR3 in DNA: TGTGCCAGCAGCCACCGGGACGGAGCCTACGAGCAGTACTTC. As protein: CASSHRDGAYEQYF.

At least ten counts were recorded for this clonotype. V and J are TRBV7-3 and TRBJ1-6; no clear D. CDR1 and CDR2 (germline): SGHTA, FQGTGA. The length of the CDR3 is 13 residues. With 5 bases removed from V and 11 bases from J, the gap between germline ends came to 13 bases. CDR3 loop: CASSPTGNAPLHF. Written as DNA, the CDR3 is TGTGCCAGCAGCCCCACCGGGAATGCACCCCTCCACTTT.

The genes are TRBV11-1 and TRBJ2-5; no clear D gene. Germline values: CDR1 SGHAT, CDR2 FQDESV (reference sequence). This CDR3 has 13 amino acids. CDR3 nucleotides: TGTGTCAACAGCCAAGGGTTAATAGAGACCCAGTACTTC. Amino acid sequence: CVNSQGLIETQYF.

The sample holds one count of this clonotype. The CDR3 spells CSVEIRRTSGDQETQYF. Here the CDR3 DNA reads TGCAGCGTTGAAATACGCCGGACTAGCGGGGACCAAGAGACCCAGTACTTC. The chain employs TRBV29-1 and TRBJ2-5; TRBD2 agrees at 12 bases. CDR3 size: 17 residues. Per germline, CDR1 SQVTM and CDR2 ANQGSEA. With 2 bases clipped from V and 0 bases from J, the junction kept 7 bases outside the gene matches. The whole variable domain, filled in from reference TRBV29-1 and TRBJ2-5, reads SAVISQKPSRDICQRGTSLTIQCQVDSQVTMMFWYRQQPGQSLTLIATANQGSEATYESGFVIDKFPISRPNLTFSTLTVSNMSPEDSSIYLCSVEIRRTSGDQETQYFGPGTRLLVL.

The CDR3 here is CASGHGRQPQHF. The DNA for the CDR3 is TGTGCCAGCGGCCACGGACGGCAGCCCCAGCATTTT. V gene TRBV7-9 combines with J gene TRBJ1-5, with D unclear. Germline V lookup: CDR1 SEHNR, CDR2 FQNEAQ (reference sequence). There are 12 residues in the CDR3. V gave up 8 bases and J gave up 7 bases, with 12 bases separating them.

This clonotype was observed at least ten times. V gene TRBV2 combines with J gene TRBJ2-6; D could derive from TRBD1 or TRBD2 (5 bases each). This CDR3 is 13 amino acids long. The germline V gene encodes CDR1 SNHLY and CDR2 FYNNEI. V gave up 11 bases and J gave up 4 bases, with 12 bases separating them. This CDR3 is CAGDRAGANVLTF. The CDR3 DNA reads as TGTGCCGGGGACCGGGCGGGGGCCAACGTCCTGACTTTC.

This clonotype was observed many times. V is TRBV6-4 and J is TRBJ1-3; D is perhaps TRBD1 (5 bases). Germline V lookup: CDR1 MRHNA, CDR2 SNTAGT. Deletions cut 2 bases from V and 5 bases from J, with 10 bases between. The CDR3 has 14 residues. In DNA form, the CDR3 reads TGTGCCAGCAGTGACAAGGGGCGCCGAAACACCATATATTTT. It specifies CASSDKGRRNTIYF.

This clonotype was observed at least ten times. J is TRBJ1-4 and V is TRBV12-3 or TRBV12-4, with a weak D call TRBD1 (5 bases). The CDR3 consists of 15 residues. The V gene lost 9 bases and the J gene lost 2 bases, with 16 bases spanning the gap. CDR3 protein: CASREGTRTNEKLFF. Here the CDR3 DNA reads TGTGCCAGTAGGGAAGGGACTAGGACTAATGAAAAACTGTTTTTT.

This clonotype was seen a handful of times. The CDR3 DNA reads TGTGCCACCGGTCGGGGCACTGAAGCTTTCTTT. It encodes CATGRGTEAFF. V and J are TRBV7-9 and TRBJ1-1; D remains unclear. Trimming removed 10 bases from V and 4 bases from J, with 10 bases in between. The CDR3 spans 11 residues. CDR1 is SEHNR and CDR2 is FQNEAQ in the germline V gene (reference sequence).

With respect to this clonotype: One end of the junction fails to match germline, which may point to a read error. V is TRBV5-1 and J is TRBJ2-5; D not resolved. The CDR3 sequence is 14 residues long. Germline CDR1 is SGHRS and CDR2 is YFSETQ. The DNA of the CDR3 is TGCGCCAGCAGCTTGGCGGTTACCCAAAAGACCCAGTACTTC. Residues: CASSLAVTQKTQYF.

The rearrangement joins TRBV10-3 to TRBJ2-5; 8 bases agree with TRBD1. The CDR3 extends over 15 amino acids. The germline CDR1 and CDR2 sequences are ENHRY and SYGVKD. V was pared by 5 bases and J by 7 bases, with 12 bases of the junction left unmatched. CDR3 nucleotides: TGTGCCATCAGTACCGCCGGGACAGGACAGGGGACCCAGTACTTC. It codes for CAISTAGTGQGTQYF.

This clonotype occurred many times. The chain carries TRBV14 and TRBJ1-6; D is unclear. Germline V lookup: CDR1 SGHDN, CDR2 FVKESK. Trimming took 1 base from V and 0 from J, leaving 10 bases between them. The CDR3 sequence is 17 residues long. CDR3 nucleotides: TGTGCCAGCAGCCAAGCCGGGATTCCCTCCTATAATTCACCCCTCCACTTT. Translated, it gives CASSQAGIPSYNSPLHF.

CDR3 coding DNA: TGTGCCAGCAGCTTCAATGGAGATAGCACTGAAGCTTTCTTT. Residues: CASSFNGDSTEAFF. The rearrangement joins TRBV7-8 to TRBJ1-1; D gene unclear. Germline V gives CDR1 SGHVS, CDR2 FQNEAQ. Between the trimmed V and J ends, which lost 3 bases and 4 bases, there was a span of 12 bases. The CDR3 has 14 amino acids. Full variable domain (outside the CDR3, taken from reference TRBV7-8 and TRBJ1-1): GAGVSQSPRYKVAKRGQDVALRCDPISGHVSLFWYQQALGQGPEFLTYFQNEAQLDKSGLPSDRFFAERPEGSVSTLKIQRTQQEDSAVYLCASSFNGDSTEAFFGQGTRLTVV.

The rearrangement links TRBV10-3 to TRBJ1-4; weak D call: TRBD1 (5 bases). V was cut by 5 bases and J by 7 bases, with 11 bases left in between. The CDR3 totals 13 residues. Looked up from germline, CDR1 is ENHRY and CDR2 is SYGVKD. The CDR3 sequence: CAISREQGEKLFF. Written as DNA, the CDR3 is TGTGCCATCAGTAGGGAGCAGGGTGAAAAACTGTTTTTT.

The chain joins TRBV10-3 to TRBJ2-6; tentative D call: TRBD1 (5 bases). This CDR3 is 15 amino acids long. V lost 7 bases and J lost 1, with 11 bases in between. Germline loops: CDR1 ENHRY, CDR2 SYGVKD. CDR3 coding DNA: TGTGCCATCAAACACGCAGGGTCTGGGGCCAACGTCCTGACTTTC. This sequence encodes CAIKHAGSGANVLTF.

This clonotype was seen repeatedly, ten times or more. V and J are TRBV20-1 and TRBJ2-7; 7 nucleotides line up with TRBD1. Germline CDR1 DFQATT, CDR2 SNEGSKA (reference sequence). CDR3 size: 12 residues. V trimming: 6 bases; J trimming: 5 bases; junction bases outside the gene matches: 7. The CDR3 nucleotides read TGCAGTGCAAGACTCGACAGGGACGAGCAGTACTTC. Protein product: CSARLDRDEQYF.

This clonotype showed up many times. The chain uses TRBV7-9 and TRBJ1-1; no firm D call. CDR3 length: 12 residues. V was clipped by 2 bases and J by 3 bases, with 4 bases between them. Germline values: CDR1 SEHNR, CDR2 FQNEAQ (reference sequence). The DNA for the CDR3 is TGTGCCAGCAGCTTATGGGACACTGAAGCTTTCTTT. Translating gives CASSLWDTEAFF.

This clonotype has a handful of counts. The rearrangement joins TRBV7-9 to TRBJ1-2, with 10 bases aligning to TRBD1. Germline CDR1 and CDR2: SEHNR and FQNEAQ (reference sequence). This CDR3 has 17 residues. The ends lost 4 bases at V and 1 base at J; junction bases unmatched: 9. This CDR3 is CASSYGQGVDGNYGYTF. The CDR3 DNA reads as TGTGCCAGCAGCTACGGACAGGGGGTGGATGGTAACTATGGCTACACCTTC.

This chain joins TRBV9 and TRBJ1-5; D call uncertain. Germline V lookup: CDR1 SGDLS, CDR2 YYNGEE. V gave up 4 bases and J gave up 9 bases, with 17 bases separating them. This CDR3 is 14 amino acids long. The CDR3 nucleotides are TGTGCCAGCAGCCAATTCCAGTCGTTGGGGCCCCAGCATTTT. This encodes CASSQFQSLGPQHF. The whole variable domain, filled in from reference TRBV9 and TRBJ1-5, reads DSGVTQTPKHLITATGQRVTLRCSPRSGDLSVYWYQQSLDQGLQFLIQYYNGEERAKGNILERFSAQQFPDLHSELNLSSLELGDSALYFCASSQFQSLGPQHFGDGTRLSIL.

The V gene is TRBV12-3 or TRBV12-4, the J gene TRBJ1-2; D might be TRBD1 (5 bases). This CDR3 contains 14 residues. V lost 6 bases, J lost 4 bases, and 15 bases lay in between. The CDR3 protein is CASSPGLRGYGYTF. The CDR3 nucleotides read TGTGCCAGCAGCCCAGGGTTGAGGGGCTATGGCTACACCTTC.